A selection of T cell receptor beta chains follows, all from one sample in a study of graft-versus-host responses after intestinal transplantation. Antigen specificity for these receptors is unknown. Repertoires were generated with immunoSEQ multiplex PCR, while TCRdb's copy carries only in-frame clones and drops some. The data show some 90,000 clones, around 92% seen once. The specimen was unstimulated CD8+ T cells sorted from spleen or lymph node cells, collected before transplant. Receptor source: a human donor who was the organ donor for an intestinal transplant. Both conserved end residues are part of each CDR3. A D gene is named only where the DNA matches it firmly. Clone sizes are given selectively: once, few, many, or a class where the clone is expanded.

.	.	TRBV27	TRBJ1-1	TGTGCCAGCAGACATCAGGGCTGGACCACTGAAGCTTTCTTT	CASRHQGWTTEAFF
TRBD1	few	TRBV4-1	TRBJ2-7	TGCGCCAGCAGCCAAGTCGCCGGGACAGGGGACTACGAGCAGTACTTC	CASSQVAGTGDYEQYF
.	.	TRBV7-9	TRBJ2-7	TGTGCCAGCAGCTTAGTCTCCGGGGGACAGACCTACGAGCAGTACTTC	CASSLVSGGQTYEQYF
TRBD2	.	TRBV10-1	TRBJ2-1	TGCGCCAGCAGTGAGTCCCAGCGGGGGGGCCTCTTTCTACGCAATGAGCAGTTCTTC	CASSESQRGGLFLRNEQFF
.	.	TRBV6-8	TRBJ1-2	TGTGCCAGCAGTAACGACAGACAAAGAGACTATGGCTACACCTTC	CASSNDRQRDYGYTF
TRBD2	once	TRBV29-1	TRBJ2-3	TGCAGCTGGGACGGGGGGGATCTCACAGATACGCAGTATTTT	CSWDGGDLTDTQYF
.	.	TRBV19	TRBJ2-1	TGTGCCAGTAGTATAGGGTCCAGGAATGAGCAGTTCTTC	CASSIGSRNEQFF
TRBD2	.	TRBV5-1	TRBJ2-7	TGCGCCAGCAGCAGCACTAGCGGGGGGATCTACGAGCAGTACTTC	CASSSTSGGIYEQYF
.	.	TRBV7-2	TRBJ1-2	TGTGCCAGCAGCTTAGTTCGACAGATCGGTGGCTACACCTTC	CASSLVRQIGGYTF
TRBD2	once	TRBV5-1	TRBJ2-3	TGCGCCAGCAGCTCAGGAGGCCTCCTAGCGGCTGATACGCAGTATTTT	CASSSGGLLAADTQYF